The present T cell receptor (beta chain) was sequenced within a study of blood T cell repertoires in COVID-19. Study background: PBMCs, B-cell-depleted T cells, or T cells provided the cDNA or gDNA that made up the material.

V lost 7 bases and J 1 base, leaving 16 bases between the germline ends. Germline values: CDR1 LNHNV, CDR2 YYDKDF (reference sequence). CDR3 length equals 15 residues. In the study's own analysis: How many nucleated cells were present was estimated from reference gene primer amplification. Method: immunoSEQ multiplex PCR; TCRdb's copy keeps in-frame clones and lacks some. V and J calls and clone size follow that table, whereas D and trimming were derived from the DNA. The repertoire holds tens of thousands of clones, with around 83% as singletons. Input material: peripheral blood. This sequence was found in a human donor in a cohort sampled during active COVID-19. The J gene is TRBJ1-1, the V gene TRBV15; weak D call: TRBD1 (5 bases). The CDR3 nucleotides read TGTGCCACCAACCGGGACTCCTTACGGAACACTGAAGCTTTCTTT. It yields the protein CATNRDSLRNTEAFF. Using reference TRBV15 and TRBJ1-1 for the parts outside the CDR3, the full variable domain is DAMVIQNPRYQVTQFGKPVTLSCSQTLNHNVMYWYQQKSSQAPKLLFHYYDKDFNNEADTPDNFQSRRPNTSFCFLDIRSPGLGDTAMYLCATNRDSLRNTEAFFGQGTRLTVV.